This record covers a single TCR beta chain. This specimen comes from a study of T-cell memory formation after mild COVID-19. TCRdb reanalysed the 5' RACE reads using MiXCR and keeps one entry per CDR3 protein. The sample yields about 57,000 distinct CDR3 sequences, 10% to 15% seen once. In germline, CDR1 is SGHTA, CDR2 FQGNSA. The CDR3 runs to 14 residues. Trimming took 4 bases from V and 9 from J, leaving 17 bases between them. The receptor's source is a young man who had mild COVID-19 (a few samples of this study predate the infection). Cell type and time point are not known. V usage is TRBV7-2 and J usage is TRBJ2-3, with D possibly being TRBD1 (7 bases). Specimen: PBMCs or a T cell subset sorted from them (not recorded which). The CDR3 DNA sequence: TGTGCCAGCAGCTCCCCCCGGCGGGACAGCACGCAGTATTTT. Protein: CASSSPRRDSTQYF. Combining the CDR3 with reference TRBV7-2 and TRBJ2-3 gives the whole variable domain GAGVSQSPSNKVTEKGKDVELRCDPISGHTALYWYRQSLGQGLEFLIYFQGNSAPDKSGLPSDRFSAERTGGSVSTLTIQRTQQEDSAVYLCASSSPRRDSTQYFGPGTRLTVL.